The clone carrying this T cell receptor beta chain was observed many times. The target antigen is unknown. The sample comes from a study of T-cell memory formation after mild COVID-19. Trimming took 6 bases from V and 1 from J, leaving 14 bases between them. The CDR3 runs 15 residues. Findings and limits, study-wide: Whereas later expanders leaned CD4+, clones contracting day 15 to 85 showed a balanced CD4/CD8 makeup. Several responding clones turned up in pre-infection memory, indicating that cross-reactive memory may have taken part.

Barcoded TCR alpha and TCR beta cDNA libraries with UMIs came from 5'RACE using constant-segment primers. TCRdb processed the 5' RACE reads anew with MiXCR; each CDR3 protein has one entry. The sample yields 140,000 or so distinct CDR3 sequences, about 6.1% seen once. The chain carries TRBV12-3 or TRBV12-4 and TRBJ2-3; possible D gene TRBD2, 5 bases. The clonotype comes from an adult woman who had mild COVID-19 (a few samples of this study predate the infection). Cell type and time point are not known. Sequencing used PBMCs or a T cell subset sorted from them (not recorded which). DNA for the CDR3: TGTGCCAGCAGCCCTGGCGGGCGAGGCACAGATACGCAGTATTTT. Its protein is CASSPGGRGTDTQYF.